This T cell receptor beta chain was sequenced in a study of CD8 T cells in ankylosing spondylitis. It was by quantitative 5'-RACE with molecular barcodes that TCR beta libraries were made. TCRdb called the 5' RACE reads again in MiXCR, with one record for every CDR3 protein. The sample yields about 170,000 distinct CDR3 sequences, 18% seen once. The V gene lost 4 bases and the J gene lost 7 bases, with 13 bases spanning the gap. Germline V gives CDR1 SEHNR, CDR2 FQNEAQ (reference sequence). The CDR3 is made up of 14 amino acids. The study's findings and limits: Apparently characteristic of ankylosing spondylitis blood was a TCR beta motif (about 8 highly homologous variants). Clones linked to the disease showed a CD8+ phenotype. They occurred at relatively low frequencies in peripheral blood.

This clonotype has a handful of counts. Its antigen is as yet unknown. The rearrangement joins TRBV7-9 to TRBJ1-4; perhaps TRBD1 as D (6 bases). The sequenced material came from blood, either unsorted or a sorted T cell fraction (not recorded which). The TCR comes from a male donor with ankylosing spondylitis or in good health (not recorded which). The CDR3 DNA reads as TGTGCCAGCAGCTCCGCCGGGGGCCGTGAAAAACTGTTTTTT. Protein: CASSSAGGREKLFF.